In its sample, the clone carrying this T cell receptor delta chain was seen a few times. TCRdb's protein for this DNA is that of a much larger clone and differs from the translation at residue 8, likely a read error; the protein shown is the DNA translation. These data belong to a study of gamma-delta chains in newborns, infants, children. Background on the study: Microbial exposure reportedly drives polyclonal innate γδ T cell expansion after birth.

The germline V gene has CDR1 GEAIGNYY and CDR2 EKD. CDR3 length equals 14 residues. V gave up 0 bases and J gave up 2 bases, with 6 bases separating them. TCRdb called clones from the reads again using CATT. Of more than 5,000 delta-chain clones in the sample, around 2.8% are singletons; the top ten hold approximately 16%. The sequenced material came from blood. The V call is TRDV2, the J call TRDJ2; possibly TRDD3 for D (6 bases). The sequence derives from a child who was a newborn, infant or young child, either healthy, febrile or measles-vaccinated (not recorded which). The CDR3, as DNA: TGTGCCTGTGACACCTGGGGGTTGACAGCACAACTCTTCTTT. This encodes CACDTWGLTAQLFF.